Sequencing of this TCR beta chain was carried out in a study of T-cell reconstitution after alpha-beta-depleted transplantation in children. Findings of the study overall: At one year after transplant, newly produced T cells mostly accounted for T-cell counts and diversity. Surviving recipient T cells and thymic progenitors accounted for the high day-60 TCRbeta diversity observed in some patients. There were reportedly several hundred expanded graft clones from which alpha-beta T cells came about two months after transplant.

This clonotype was counted at least ten times. The antigen remains unidentified. The TCRbeta library incorporated unique molecular identifiers. TCRdb analysed the PCR reads with MiXCR anew, one entry per CDR3 protein. The sample consists of about 97,000 distinct CDR3 sequences, about 7.5% of them appearing once. This clonotype originated in a boy aged 2 to 9 with acute lymphoblastic leukemia, due to receive a stem cell transplant. The source material was PBMCs, sampled before TCRalphabeta/CD19-depleted stem cell transplant.

The CDR3 bases are TGTGCCAGCAGCTTACCCCTACAGGGACCCATTCCCTACGAGCAGTACTTC. This encodes CASSLPLQGPIPYEQYF. This sequence joins TRBV7-8 and TRBJ2-7, with D maybe TRBD1 (6 bases). CDR1 SGHVS and CDR2 FQNEAQ come from the germline V gene. V lost 2 bases and J lost 2, with 19 bases in between. The CDR3 length is 17 residues.